The entry below describes one TCR beta chain. The V segment lost 6 bases and the J segment 1 base; nucleotides outside the gene matches: 15. Germline CDR1 reads MGHDK; CDR2 reads SYGVNS. The CDR3 spans 18 residues. The data stem from a study of blood T cell repertoires in COVID-19. This table comes from immunoSEQ multiplex PCR, and its TCRdb copy is limited to in-frame clones, with some not included. The sample consists of approximately 390,000 clones, about 83% of them appearing once. Cohort 3 recovered donors had two negative PCRs, clearance, or symptom resolution. The chain carries TRBV25-1 and TRBJ2-5; 9 nucleotides line up with TRBD1. This receptor was identified in a woman aged 45-59 years who had recovered from COVID-19. The source material was PBMCs or T cells enriched from blood (not recorded which). CDR3 in amino acids: CASSAAPGQGFPQETQYF. CDR3 in DNA: TGTGCCAGCAGCGCGGCCCCGGGACAGGGATTCCCCCAAGAGACCCAGTACTTC.